A single sample gave rise to the 17 T cell receptor beta chains below, sequenced in a study of blood T cell repertoires in COVID-19. Using immunoSEQ multiplex PCR, the repertoire was profiled, and TCRdb retains in-frame clones only, with some absent. This sample has approximately 98,000 clones, with 65% to 80% found just once. The sequencing sample was made of peripheral blood. Source of these receptors: a woman aged 40 to 49 with acute or convalescent COVID-19.

The J gene is TRBJ2-2, the V gene TRBV6-1; D may be TRBD1 (5 bases). Germline V CDR1 and CDR2: MNHNS, SASEGT. V lost 1 base to trimming and J lost 1 base, with 13 bases between them. The CDR3 has 17 residues. CDR3 residues: CASSEVFGQGNTGELFF. The CDR3 DNA is TGTGCCAGCAGTGAAGTTTTTGGGCAGGGGAACACCGGGGAGCTGTTTTTT.

The rearrangement links TRBV7-3 to TRBJ2-1; tentatively, D is TRBD2 (7 bases). The V end lost 1 base, the J end lost 9 bases, and 19 bases lay between the germline ends. Germline V gene lookup returns CDR1 SGHTA and CDR2 FQGTGA. The CDR3 runs 16 residues. CDR3 DNA: TGTGCCAGCAGCTTAAGAGGGGGGGCCTCCTTTGTTGAGCAGTTCTTC. This sequence encodes CASSLRGGASFVEQFF.

The chain combines TRBV7-2 with TRBJ2-1, with 14 bases fitting TRBD2. CDR3 length: 15 residues. Germline values: CDR1 SGHTA, CDR2 FQGNSA. V lost 5 bases and J lost 9; bases outside the gene matches: 6. This chain's CDR3 is CASSRNGLAGGEQFF. The CDR3 DNA is TGTGCCAGCAGCCGCAACGGACTAGCGGGGGGTGAGCAGTTCTTC.

The gene calls are TRBV12-3 or TRBV12-4 and TRBJ2-7; D may be TRBD1 (5 bases). This CDR3 comprises 12 residues. Trimming removed 4 bases from V and 5 bases from J, with 9 bases in between. CDR3 in DNA: TGTGCCAGCAGTTACTCAGGGCACGAGCAGTACTTC. It translates to CASSYSGHEQYF.

CDR3 sequence (DNA): TGTGCCAGTAGCCTTAGCGGGGTAAGCTCCTACGAGCAGTACTTC. Its translation is CASSLSGVSSYEQYF. The chain is built from TRBV19 and TRBJ2-7; TRBD2 matches 8 bases. This CDR3 region has 15 residues. CDR1 LNHDA and CDR2 SQIVND come from the germline V gene (reference sequence). The V segment lost 6 bases and the J segment 0 bases; nucleotides outside the gene matches: 7.

As DNA, the CDR3 is TGTGCCAGCAGTCCCAGGGGTACGCAGTATTTT. Amino acids: CASSPRGTQYF. The J gene is TRBJ2-3, the V gene TRBV28, with D possibly matching TRBD1 (6 bases). The germline V gene has CDR1 MDHEN and CDR2 SYDVKM. Trimming removed 5 bases from V and 8 bases from J, with 8 bases in between. The CDR3 consists of 11 residues. The full variable domain, with the rest looked up from reference TRBV28 and TRBJ2-3, is DVKVTQSSRYLVKRTGEKVFLECVQDMDHENMFWYRQDPGLGLRLIYFSYDVKMKEKGDIPEGYSVSREKKERFSLILESASTNQTSMYLCASSPRGTQYFGPGTRLTVL.

This sequence joins TRBV9 and TRBJ2-3; 7 nucleotides align to TRBD2. Germline lookup yields CDR1 SGDLS and CDR2 YYNGEE. There are 16 residues in the CDR3. V lost 4 bases to trimming and J lost 0 bases; unmatched junction nucleotides: 8. CDR3: CASSPPRGSSTDTQYF. The CDR3, as DNA: TGTGCCAGCAGCCCCCCGCGGGGGTCCAGCACAGATACGCAGTATTTT.

The chain has TRBV5-1 and TRBJ2-5; TRBD1 agrees at 7 bases. V was clipped by 3 bases and J by 3 bases; unmatched bases: 8. This CDR3 comprises 15 residues. The germline gives CDR1 SGHRS, CDR2 YFSETQ. The CDR3 DNA reads TGCGCCAGCAGCTGGAAGGGGACAGCAGAAGAGACCCAGTACTTC. This gives the protein CASSWKGTAEETQYF.

The chain combines TRBV2 with TRBJ2-1, with no clear D. The germline gives CDR1 SNHLY, CDR2 FYNNEI. CDR3 size: 14 residues. The germline V and J ends were trimmed by 3 bases and 3 bases, with 9 bases remaining between them. CDR3 nucleotides: TGTGCCAGCAGTGAGGGCACCTTCTACAATGAGCAGTTCTTC. Translated, it gives CASSEGTFYNEQFF. The variable domain in full, with the rest retrieved from reference TRBV2 and TRBJ2-1, is EPEVTQTPSHQVTQMGQEVILRCVPISNHLYFYWYRQILGQKVEFLVSFYNNEISEKSEIFDDQFSVERPDGSNFTLKIRSTKLEDSAMYFCASSEGTFYNEQFFGPGTRLTVL.

The chain couples TRBV7-9 to TRBJ2-1; the match to TRBD2 covers 12 bases. Germline lookup yields CDR1 SEHNR and CDR2 FQNEAQ (reference sequence). The CDR3 consists of 19 residues. Germline trimming cut 1 base from V and 0 bases from J; bases unmatched to any gene: 7. In DNA, the CDR3 is TGTGCCAGCAGCTTAGGGTGGACTAGCGGGGCAAGCTCCTACAATGAGCAGTTCTTC. It translates to CASSLGWTSGASSYNEQFF. Full variable domain (outside the CDR3, taken from reference TRBV7-9 and TRBJ2-1): DTGVSQNPRHKITKRGQNVTFRCDPISEHNRLYWYRQTLGQGPEFLTYFQNEAQLEKSRLLSDRFSAERPKGSFSTLEIQRTEQGDSAMYLCASSLGWTSGASSYNEQFFGPGTRLTVL.

The CDR3 loop reads CASSRGRDEPQHF. As DNA, the CDR3 is TGTGCCAGCTCTCGGGGGAGGGACGAGCCCCAGCATTTT. The chain links TRBV18 to TRBJ1-5; the D gene is possibly TRBD1 (5 bases). Trimming left V 6 bases short and J 8 bases short, with 14 bases between. The germline V gene encodes CDR1 KGHSH and CDR2 LQKENI. CDR3 length equals 13 residues.

The chain uses TRBV5-4 and TRBJ2-7; D ambiguous. The V and J ends lost 0 bases and 1 base respectively, with 8 bases between them. CDR3 size: 14 residues. Per the germline V gene, CDR1 is SGHNT and CDR2 is YYREEE (reference sequence). CDR3 amino acids: CASSLAAESYEQYF. The CDR3 coding sequence is TGTGCCAGCAGCTTGGCTGCGGAGTCCTACGAGCAGTACTTC.

Concerning this clone itself: Its ends do not fully match the called genes, so a read error is possible. The chain is built from TRBV3-1 (or the pseudogene TRBV3-2) and TRBJ1-2; the D gene is possibly TRBD1 (5 bases). Looked up from germline, CDR1 is LGHDT and CDR2 is YNNKEL (reference sequence). The length of the CDR3 is 12 residues. The CDR3 spells CASRQGALGYTF. The CDR3, as DNA: TGTGCCAGCAGACAAGGGGCGCTTGGCTACACCTTC.

J is TRBJ1-2 and V is TRBV2, with D possibly being TRBD1 (5 bases). Deletions cut 6 bases from V and 3 bases from J, with 11 bases between. The CDR3 loop spans 13 amino acids. Germline V gene sequence: CDR1 SNHLY, CDR2 FYNNEI. In DNA form, the CDR3 reads TGTGCCAGCAGCCTTGACAGTGACTATGGCTACACCTTC. It specifies CASSLDSDYGYTF.

The chain has TRBV7-2 and TRBJ1-6; the D gene is possibly TRBD1 (5 bases). Trimming cost V 4 bases and J 7 bases, with 14 bases left between them. The V gene's germline CDR1 is SGHTA and CDR2 FQGNSA. This CDR3 region has 15 residues. The CDR3 loop reads CASSSSRQYNSPLHF. In DNA form, the CDR3 reads TGTGCCAGCAGCTCGAGTAGACAGTACAATTCACCCCTCCACTTT. The complete variable domain, with remaining parts taken from reference TRBV7-2 and TRBJ1-6, reads GAGVSQSPSNKVTEKGKDVELRCDPISGHTALYWYRQSLGQGLEFLIYFQGNSAPDKSGLPSDRFSAERTGGSVSTLTIQRTQQEDSAVYLCASSSSRQYNSPLHFGNGTRLTVT.

This rearrangement joins TRBV28 to TRBJ2-7; D perhaps matches TRBD1 (5 bases). Between the trimmed V and J ends, which lost 2 bases and 6 bases, there was a span of 14 bases. CDR3 length: 14 amino acids. Germline assignment: CDR1 MDHEN and CDR2 SYDVKM. CDR3 loop: CASSLPTGNAEQYF. The DNA of the CDR3 is TGTGCCAGCAGTTTACCCACAGGTAATGCCGAGCAGTACTTC.

This chain links TRBV7-9 with TRBJ2-3; D is uncertain. CDR1 and CDR2 (germline): SEHNR, FQNEAQ (reference sequence). V gave up 5 bases and J gave up 5 bases, with 17 bases separating them. The CDR3 runs 15 residues. For the CDR3, the DNA is TGTGCCAGCAGCCCTAACCTAGTTTCGAGAGATACGCAGTATTTT. Protein sequence: CASSPNLVSRDTQYF.